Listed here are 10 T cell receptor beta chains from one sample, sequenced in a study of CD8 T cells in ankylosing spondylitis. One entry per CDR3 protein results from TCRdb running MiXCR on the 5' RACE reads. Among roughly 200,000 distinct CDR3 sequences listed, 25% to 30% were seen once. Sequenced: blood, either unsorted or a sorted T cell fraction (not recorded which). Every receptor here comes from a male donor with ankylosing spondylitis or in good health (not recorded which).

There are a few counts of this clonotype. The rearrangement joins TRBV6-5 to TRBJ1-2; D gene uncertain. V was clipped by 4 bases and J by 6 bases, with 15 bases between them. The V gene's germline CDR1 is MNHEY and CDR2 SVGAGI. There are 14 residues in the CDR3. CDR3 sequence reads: CASSFDRKANGYTF. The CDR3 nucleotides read TGTGCCAGCAGTTTTGACCGCAAAGCCAATGGCTACACCTTC.

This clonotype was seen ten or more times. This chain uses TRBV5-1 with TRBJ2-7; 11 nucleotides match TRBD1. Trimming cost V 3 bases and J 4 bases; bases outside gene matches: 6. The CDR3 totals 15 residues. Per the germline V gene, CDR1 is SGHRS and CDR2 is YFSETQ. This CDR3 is CASSSGQGGRYEQYF. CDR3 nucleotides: TGCGCCAGCAGCTCGGGACAGGGGGGAAGGTACGAGCAGTACTTC.

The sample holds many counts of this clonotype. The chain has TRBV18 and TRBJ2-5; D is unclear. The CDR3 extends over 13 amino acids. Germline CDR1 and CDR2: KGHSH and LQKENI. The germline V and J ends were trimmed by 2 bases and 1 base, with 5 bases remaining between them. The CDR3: CASSPKGQETQYF. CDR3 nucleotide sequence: TGTGCCAGCTCACCAAAAGGCCAAGAGACCCAGTACTTC.

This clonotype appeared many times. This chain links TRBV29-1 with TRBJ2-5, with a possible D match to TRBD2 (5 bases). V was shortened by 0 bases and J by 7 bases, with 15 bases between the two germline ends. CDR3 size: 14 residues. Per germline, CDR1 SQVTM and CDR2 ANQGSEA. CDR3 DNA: TGCAGCGTTGAAGATTCAGGCTCGCGGGCGACCCAGTACTTC. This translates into CSVEDSGSRATQYF.

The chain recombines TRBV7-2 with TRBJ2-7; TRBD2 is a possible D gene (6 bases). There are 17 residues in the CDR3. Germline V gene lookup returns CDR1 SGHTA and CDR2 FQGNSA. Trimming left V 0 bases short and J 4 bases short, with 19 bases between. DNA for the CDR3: TGTGCCAGCAGCTTAGCGGGGACTCCACCGACCCCTTACGAGCAGTACTTC. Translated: CASSLAGTPPTPYEQYF.

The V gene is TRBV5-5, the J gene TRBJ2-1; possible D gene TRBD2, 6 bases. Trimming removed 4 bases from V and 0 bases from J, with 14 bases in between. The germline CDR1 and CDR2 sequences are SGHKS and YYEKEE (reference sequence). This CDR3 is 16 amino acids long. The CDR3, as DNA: TGTGCCAGCAGCCCGGGGGAACCGATCTCCTACAATGAGCAGTTCTTC. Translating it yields CASSPGEPISYNEQFF.

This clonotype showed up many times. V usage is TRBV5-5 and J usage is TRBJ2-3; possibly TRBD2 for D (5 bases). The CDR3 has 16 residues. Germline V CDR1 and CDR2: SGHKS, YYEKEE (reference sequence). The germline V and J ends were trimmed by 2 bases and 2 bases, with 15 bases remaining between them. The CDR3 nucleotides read TGTGCCAGCAGCTTTCGGCCGGGCGGACTCACAGATACGCAGTATTTT. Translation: CASSFRPGGLTDTQYF.

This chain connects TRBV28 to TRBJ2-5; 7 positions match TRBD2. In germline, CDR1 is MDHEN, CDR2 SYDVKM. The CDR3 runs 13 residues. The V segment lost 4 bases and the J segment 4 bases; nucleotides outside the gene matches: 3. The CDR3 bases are TGTGCCAGCAGTTCGGCGGGGGTAGAGACCCAGTACTTC. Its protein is CASSSAGVETQYF.

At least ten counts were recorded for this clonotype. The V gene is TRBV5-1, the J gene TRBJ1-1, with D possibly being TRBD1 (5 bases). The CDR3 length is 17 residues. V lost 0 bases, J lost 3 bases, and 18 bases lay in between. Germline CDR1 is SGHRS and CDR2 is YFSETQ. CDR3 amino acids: CASSLGFPGAVHTEAFF. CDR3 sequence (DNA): TGCGCCAGCAGCTTGGGTTTTCCTGGGGCGGTTCACACTGAAGCTTTCTTT.

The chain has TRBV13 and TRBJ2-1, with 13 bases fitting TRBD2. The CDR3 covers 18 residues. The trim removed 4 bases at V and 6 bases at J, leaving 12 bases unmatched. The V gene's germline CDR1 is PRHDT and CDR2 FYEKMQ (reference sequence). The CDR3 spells CASSSSGLAGTVGNEQFF. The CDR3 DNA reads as TGTGCCAGCAGCTCTTCGGGACTAGCGGGAACCGTCGGCAATGAGCAGTTCTTC.